This TCR beta chain was sequenced in a study of blood T cell repertoires in COVID-19. Study information: Samples of COVID-19 (acute and convalescent) were obtained from the United States, Italy and Spain. PBMCs, B-cell-depleted T cells, or T cells provided the cDNA or gDNA that made up the material.

Authors' processing steps: Estimation of nucleated cell counts was performed using reference gene primer amplification. Using immunoSEQ multiplex PCR, the repertoire was profiled, and TCRdb retains in-frame clones only, with some absent. The V and J calls and clone size were taken over from that table, and D and trimming were inferred from the DNA. Of 200,000 to 250,000 clones listed, 80% to 90% were seen once; the top ten hold around 15%. Germline CDR1 is PRHDT and CDR2 is FYEKMQ (reference sequence). The CDR3 has 15 residues. Trimming shortened V by 7 bases and J by 3 bases, and 16 bases separated the two germline ends. Recruitment covered roughly 22 US areas and drew participants whose ages spanned 18 to 89 years.

The sequence was collected from a woman in her forties or fifties with acute COVID-19. The sequencing input was PBMCs or T cells enriched from blood (not recorded which). The chain combines TRBV13 with TRBJ2-1; D unclear. CDR3 loop: CASIPFRNYYNEQFF. Written as DNA, the CDR3 is TGTGCCAGCATCCCTTTCCGAAACTACTACAATGAGCAGTTCTTC.